A selection of T cell receptor beta chains follows, all from one sample in a study of shared clonotypes between healthy human individuals. Some clones are missing from TCRdb's copy, which holds only in-frame ones; the method was immunoSEQ multiplex PCR. The sample yields roughly 2 million clones, approximately 96% seen once. The sequenced sample was naive CD4+ T cells sorted from blood. The receptors derive from a man aged 18 to 30 in good health. The CDR3 runs from the conserved cysteine through the conserved F or W.

V gene	J gene	CDR3 protein
TRBV7-2	TRBJ1-6	CASSSSRLRQGATNSPLHF
TRBV28	TRBJ1-4	CASTLGREKLFF
TRBV5-1	TRBJ1-1	CASSLTTDTNTEAFF
TRBV28	TRBJ1-6	CASSSQGHRNSPLHF
TRBV4-3	TRBJ2-2	CASSGDRGAAGELFF
TRBV2	TRBJ1-2	CASSRGGYTF
TRBV18	TRBJ2-5	CASSGLRLARYQETQYF
TRBV10-2	TRBJ2-7	CASSGKQGSYEQYF
TRBV5-1	TRBJ2-2	CASSSRTSGSSGELFF
TRBV6-5	TRBJ2-7	CASRQGLWEQYF
TRBV10-2	TRBJ2-6	CASRGLAGSGANVLTF
TRBV4-1	TRBJ1-1	CASSPAKGGSVSFTEAFF
TRBV7-7	TRBJ2-5	CASSSGLGGETQYF
TRBV30	TRBJ1-5	CAWSGGSPSQPQHF
TRBV29-1	TRBJ1-2	CSVLIQVSYGYTF
TRBV28	TRBJ1-1	CASSLTGAQNTEAFF
TRBV18	TRBJ2-1	CASSPLWGNEQFF
TRBV19	TRBJ2-2	CASSVGNTGELFF
TRBV6-1	TRBJ2-1	CASSEVGYSYNEQFF
TRBV9	TRBJ2-2	CASSVAGGSTGELFF
TRBV2	TRBJ1-5	CASSSGQGISQPQHF
TRBV28	TRBJ1-2	CASSSQGTHGYGYTF
TRBV6-5	TRBJ2-7	CASSYSRSRIYEQYF
TRBV10-3	TRBJ1-1	CAIKGQTYTEAFF
TRBV6-1	TRBJ2-7	CASSGLGQGTTYEQCF
TRBV7-2	TRBJ2-2	CASSPAGVGTGELFF
TRBV30	TRBJ1-1	CAWSVQRSNTEAFF
TRBV4-1	TRBJ1-6	CASSQDQGAWSPLHF
TRBV18	TRBJ2-5	CASSPTNGGETQYF